The T cell receptor (beta chain) under discussion was sequenced for a study of blood T cell repertoires in COVID-19. The protocol was immunoSEQ multiplex PCR, while the TCRdb copy is restricted to in-frame clones and leaves out a portion. The sample carries 310,000 or so clones, 80% to 90% recorded once. V dropped 1 base and J dropped 7 bases, with 10 bases sitting between them. There are 13 residues in the CDR3. Sequencing was done on a sample of peripheral blood. The rearrangement joins TRBV12-3 or TRBV12-4 to TRBJ1-2; D perhaps matches TRBD1 (6 bases). The receptor's source is a woman aged 50 to 60 with acute or convalescent COVID-19. CDR3 coding DNA: TGTGCCAGCAGTTTAGGCAGGGGCGGTGGCTACACCTTC. Translated, it gives CASSLGRGGGYTF.